Given below is one T cell receptor (beta chain) in context. What it recognizes is unknown. V lost 6 bases, J lost 4 bases, and 18 bases lay in between. CDR3 size: 16 residues. Germline-derived CDR1 and CDR2 are MDHEN and SYDVKM. Original handling: Because ImmunoSEQ provided only junction sequences with no quality scores, the filtering differed. Profiling relied on immunoSEQ multiplex PCR, and the TCRdb table lists in-frame clones only, not all of them. That table is the source of V, J and clone size, and D and trimming were worked out from the DNA. The repertoire holds about 2.3 million clones, with over 90% as singletons. The data are from a study of shared clonotypes between healthy human individuals. Study observations and caveats: Tissues were not sampled, only blood, and their repertoires likely differ.

The genes are TRBV28 and TRBJ1-4; D perhaps matches TRBD1 (6 bases). The sequenced material came from naive CD4+ T cells from PBMCs. The subset was: CD45RA+ positively selected. This TCR was recovered from a man aged 18-30 years in good health. Some clones in this sample may be carry-over from other donors' samples. The chain's CDR3 is CASRLGGWAVNEKLFF. CDR3 DNA sequence: TGTGCCAGCAGACTAGGGGGTTGGGCAGTTAATGAAAAACTGTTTTTT. The full variable domain, in which reference TRBV28 and TRBJ1-4 provide the parts outside the CDR3, is DVKVTQSSRYLVKRTGEKVFLECVQDMDHENMFWYRQDPGLGLRLIYFSYDVKMKEKGDIPEGYSVSREKKERFSLILESASTNQTSMYLCASRLGGWAVNEKLFFGSGTQLSVL.